This TCR beta chain was captured by sequencing in a study of blood T cell repertoires in COVID-19. Study-level background: The samples span acute and convalescent COVID-19 from the United States, Italy and Spain.

V was shortened by 11 bases and J by 4 bases, with 11 bases between the two germline ends. This CDR3 spans 12 amino acids. Germline CDR1 and CDR2: MNHEY and SVGAGI. How the authors handled the data: Reference gene primer amplification yielded estimated nucleated cell counts. Sequencing used immunoSEQ multiplex PCR; TCRdb keeps in-frame clones, though not all of them. V, J and clone size reflect that table, while D and trimming were determined from the DNA. This sample has 130,000 to 150,000 clones, with around 85% found just once. This TCR derives from a man in his fifties or sixties who had recovered from COVID-19. The chain combines TRBV6-5 with TRBJ2-2, with D perhaps TRBD1 (6 bases). Sequencing used PBMCs or T cells enriched from blood (not recorded which). The CDR3 here is CAGSRGTGELFF. The CDR3 coding sequence is TGTGCCGGAAGCAGGGGCACCGGGGAGCTGTTTTTT.